This entry concerns a single T cell receptor beta chain. The antigen it binds to is not known. No base quality information exists; no much larger clone differs at one position. The germline V gene (reference sequence) provides CDR1 LNHDA and CDR2 SQIVND. There are 15 amino acids in the CDR3, from cysteine to phenylalanine inclusive. The read is trimmed to its CDR3 DNA, 45 bases read in frame from base 1. V ends up 4 bases short and J 3 bases short, with an unmatched junction base count of 5. This sample stems from a study of T cell changes during pregnancy in multiple sclerosis (dated by TCRdb to between 2018 and 2021). Study-wide context: In women with multiple sclerosis, the researchers looked at how the T cell repertoire shifted as pregnancy progressed.

To prepare the library, the immunoSEQ multiplex PCR assay was applied. Held by TCRdb, this immuneACCESS table contains in-frame sequences only and omits some clones. Under half of the omission traces to an unresolved V gene where checked; the cause of the rest is unknown. Recorded for this sample are 55,000 to 75,000 clones; roughly 91% of them occurred a single time. 2.2% of the sample rests with the top ten. This sequence originates from a female donor in good health, enrolled as a control in a pregnancy study. Sequencing was performed on peripheral blood, taken in the third trimester of pregnancy. The rearranged segments are TRBV19 and TRBJ2-2, and 7 bases in between align with TRBD1. CDR3 loop: CASSTRQGYTGELFF. The DNA reads as follows: TGTGCCAGTAGTACCCGACAGGGATACACCGGGGAGCTGTTTTTT.